A selection of T cell receptor beta chains follows, all from one sample in a study of blood T cell repertoires in COVID-19. Using immunoSEQ multiplex PCR, the repertoire was profiled, and TCRdb retains in-frame clones only, with some absent. This table holds over 85,000 clones, 88% found once. Sequenced input: peripheral blood. The receptors were sampled from a woman in her forties or fifties with acute or convalescent COVID-19. CDR3s include the opening cysteine and the closing phenylalanine or tryptophan. Fields, in order: clone size, V gene, D gene, J gene, CDR3 protein, CDR3 DNA. D genes are given only for firm matches. A row's size may be missing; if present it is once, few, many or a size class.

-	TRBV27	-	TRBJ2-7	CASRGRGPDYEQYF	TGTGCCAGCAGGGGCCGTGGCCCTGACTACGAGCAGTACTTC
-	TRBV18	-	TRBJ2-1	CASSPSALGVNEQFF	TGTGCCAGCTCACCCTCCGCCCTAGGAGTTAATGAGCAGTTCTTC
-	TRBV18	TRBD1	TRBJ2-6	CASSPTGSGANVLTF	TGTGCCAGCTCACCGACAGGGTCTGGGGCCAACGTCCTGACTTTC
-	TRBV24-1	TRBD2	TRBJ2-3	CATSDSRKREFRDTQYF	TGTGCCACCAGTGATTCCCGGAAGCGGGAATTTCGAGATACGCAGTATTTT
-	TRBV4-1	-	TRBJ2-5	CASSQDIGGAVRETQYF	TGCGCCAGCAGCCAAGATATCGGGGGAGCGGTTCGGGAGACCCAGTACTTC
-	TRBV30	-	TRBJ2-2	CAWTQPWGRNTGELFF	TGTGCCTGGACCCAGCCGTGGGGCCGAAACACCGGGGAGCTGTTTTTT
few	TRBV6-5	TRBD1	TRBJ1-5	CASRGGQGFEQPQHF	TGTGCCAGCAGGGGGGGACAGGGGTTTGAGCAGCCCCAGCATTTT
once	TRBV7-9	-	TRBJ1-1	CASSLAPGHANTEAFF	TGTGCCAGCAGCTTAGCGCCGGGACACGCGAACACTGAAGCTTTCTTT
once	TRBV24-1	TRBD1	TRBJ2-7	CATSRRDRDSSEQYF	TGTGCCACCAGTCGCCGGGACAGGGACTCTTCCGAGCAGTACTTC
-	TRBV7-9	-	TRBJ1-5	CASSPVRGGNQPQHF	TGTGCCAGCAGCCCCGTGAGGGGAGGAAATCAGCCCCAGCATTTT
few	TRBV19	TRBD2	TRBJ2-7	CASSTWTSGSGEQYF	TGTGCCAGTAGCACTTGGACTAGCGGGAGTGGCGAGCAGTACTTC
-	TRBV6-2/TRBV6-3	-	TRBJ1-5	CASSFGYQPQHF	TGTGCCAGCAGCTTCGGTTATCAGCCCCAGCATTTT
-	TRBV24-1	-	TRBJ1-2	CATSDHRAGAGYTF	TGTGCCACCAGTGATCACAGGGCCGGGGCTGGCTACACCTTC
-	TRBV28	-	TRBJ2-7	CASSFIAQLTYEQYF	TGTGCCAGCAGTTTTATCGCACAGCTCACCTACGAGCAGTACTTC
-	TRBV9	-	TRBJ2-2	CASSVVPRETGELFF	TGTGCCAGCAGCGTAGTGCCCCGAGAAACCGGGGAGCTGTTTTTT
-	TRBV20-1	TRBD1	TRBJ2-7	CSATTGAEQYF	TGCAGTGCTACCACAGGGGCCGAGCAGTACTTC
-	TRBV7-2	-	TRBJ2-5	CASSLAGAGETQYF	TGTGCCAGCAGCTTAGCGGGAGCGGGAGAGACCCAGTACTTC
-	TRBV19	TRBD1	TRBJ2-1	CASSYRDRGLLNEQFF	TGTGCCAGTAGTTACCGGGACAGGGGACTACTCAATGAGCAGTTCTTC
-	TRBV4-1	TRBD2	TRBJ2-1	CASSQEGGLAGVSEQFF	TGCGCCAGCAGCCAAGAGGGGGGACTAGCGGGAGTAAGTGAGCAGTTCTTC
once	TRBV5-1	TRBD2	TRBJ2-7	CASRQRTSVYEQYF	TGCGCCAGCAGGCAAAGGACTAGCGTCTACGAGCAGTACTTC
-	TRBV28	-	TRBJ1-1	CASSLNFRRQEAFF	TGTGCCAGCAGTTTAAATTTTAGGCGGCAGGAAGCTTTCTTT
-	TRBV5-1	-	TRBJ2-3	CASSRDSTDTQYF	TGCGCCAGCAGCCGGGACTCCACAGATACGCAGTATTTT
-	TRBV6-5	-	TRBJ1-3	CASTGRGNTIYF	TGTGCCAGCACCGGACGGGGGAACACCATATATTTT
-	TRBV10-1	TRBD2	TRBJ2-1	CASSRTSGSASNEQFF	TGCGCCAGCAGTCGGACTAGCGGGAGTGCGTCCAATGAGCAGTTCTTC
-	TRBV6-5	TRBD2	TRBJ2-7	CASSSRASGTYEQYF	TGTGCCAGCAGTTCCCGGGCTAGCGGGACCTACGAGCAGTACTTC
-	TRBV9	TRBD2	TRBJ2-1	CASAVGTSVTYNEQFF	TGTGCCAGTGCGGTGGGGACTAGCGTTACCTACAATGAGCAGTTCTTC
-	TRBV29-1	TRBD2	TRBJ2-1	CSVEGVAGGFGGEQFF	TGCAGCGTTGAAGGTGTAGCGGGAGGGTTTGGAGGGGAGCAGTTCTTC
-	TRBV6-1	-	TRBJ1-2	CASRQDSRNTYGYTF	TGTGCCAGCAGGCAGGACAGCAGAAACACCTATGGCTACACCTTC
few	TRBV25-1	-	TRBJ1-2	CASSLGQHYGYTF	TGTGCCAGCAGTTTAGGACAGCATTATGGCTACACCTTC
-	TRBV15	-	TRBJ1-4	CATSRALAAATNEKLFF	TGTGCCACCAGCAGAGCGCTGGCGGCGGCAACTAATGAAAAACTGTTTTTT
-	TRBV18	TRBD1	TRBJ2-7	CASSPPAGGPHLASRQYF	TGTGCCAGCTCACCACCGGCAGGGGGTCCTCACCTCGCATCTAGGCAGTACTTC
-	TRBV24-1	-	TRBJ1-5	CATSEGAGNQPQHF	TGTGCCACCAGTGAGGGGGCAGGAAATCAGCCCCAGCATTTT
once	TRBV30	-	TRBJ2-1	CAWRGPGSYNEQFF	TGTGCCTGGAGGGGGCCAGGTTCCTACAATGAGCAGTTCTTC
-	TRBV6-1	TRBD1	TRBJ1-1	CASSEGGTGRGAFF	TGTGCCAGCAGTGAAGGGGGGACAGGGAGAGGAGCTTTCTTT
-	TRBV18	TRBD1	TRBJ1-4	CASSPKGAVEKLFF	TGTGCCAGCTCACCAAAGGGGGCGGTTGAAAAACTGTTTTTT
-	TRBV5-1	-	TRBJ2-3	CASSLWGRGEADTQYF	TGCGCCAGCAGCTTGTGGGGCAGGGGCGAGGCAGATACGCAGTATTTT
-	TRBV7-9	TRBD1	TRBJ1-2	CATSSEQGAHGYTF	TGTGCCACTAGCTCCGAACAGGGGGCGCATGGCTACACCTTC
-	TRBV2	-	TRBJ2-5	CASSDRVRTQYF	TGTGCCAGCAGTGACCGCGTACGGACCCAGTACTTC
-	TRBV15	TRBD2	TRBJ2-5	CATSNSGRGETQYF	TGTGCCACCAGCAATAGCGGGAGGGGTGAGACCCAGTACTTC
-	TRBV9	-	TRBJ2-7	CASSVAWTASYEQYF	TGTGCCAGCAGCGTAGCCTGGACTGCTTCCTACGAGCAGTACTTC
-	TRBV6-5	TRBD1	TRBJ1-3	CASSPSGGTGNTIYF	TGTGCCAGCAGTCCGTCAGGGGGCACTGGAAACACCATATATTTT
-	TRBV5-6	TRBD1	TRBJ1-6	CASSSGTGDNSPLHF	TGTGCCAGCAGCTCAGGGACAGGCGATAATTCACCCCTCCACTTT
-	TRBV5-5	-	TRBJ2-3	CASRPSVKGTDTQYF	TGTGCCAGCAGGCCTAGCGTCAAGGGGACAGATACGCAGTATTTT
-	TRBV11-2	TRBD2	TRBJ2-3	CASSEQGLAGVSDTQYF	TGTGCCAGCAGCGAGCAAGGGCTAGCGGGAGTCTCAGATACGCAGTATTTT
few	TRBV23-1	-	TRBJ2-1	CASSRAGALYNEQFF	TGCGCCAGCAGTCGGGCAGGGGCGTTATACAATGAGCAGTTCTTC
-	TRBV24-1	-	TRBJ2-2	CATSDLQWGTPGGNTGELFF	TGTGCCACCAGTGATTTGCAGTGGGGGACACCCGGCGGGAACACCGGGGAGCTGTTTTTT